This TCR beta chain was captured by sequencing in a study of T cell repertoires in cytomegalovirus infection. Study summary: Both a matching HLA type and CMV infection were indicated by public TCR beta signatures.

Regarding the study as a whole: Identification of carriers of CMV plus the relevant HLA was performed using cumulative public TCR beta family frequency. The response measured ex vivo was dominated by TCR beta clonotypes (HLA-C-restricted and CMV-specific).

Remarks on this clonotype: Antigen unknown.

CDR1 and CDR2 (germline): SGHVS, FNYEAQ. The CDR3 is made up of 15 amino acids. Between the trimmed V and J ends, which lost 3 bases and 7 bases, there was a span of 16 bases. Each CDR3 protein is one row after TCRdb ran MiXCR on the reads. This table holds approximately 100,000 distinct CDR3 sequences, 20% to 30% found once. Material: CD8+ T cells from PBMCs. The clonotype originates from a human donor in good health (CMV status not recorded). Some clones in this sample may be carry-over from other donors' samples. The chain carries TRBV7-6 and TRBJ2-1; weak D call: TRBD2 (6 bases). The CDR3, as DNA: TGTGCCAGCAGCTTCGAACTGGGGGGTTGGAATGAGCAGTTCTTC. Amino acids: CASSFELGGWNEQFF.